This T cell receptor (beta chain) was sequenced for a study of vaccination effects on CD4 cells after COVID-19. Study details: Peptide-pool stimulation followed by sequencing identified expanded antigen-specific CD4+ clonotypes in the ViraFEST assay.

Points on this clone: Its specificity is unknown.

Investigators separated out CD4+ T cells once around nine days of culture had passed. Two-dose BNT162b2 or mRNA-1273 vaccination was given to participants. Germline CDR1 is SGHTA and CDR2 is FQGTGA. V lost 4 bases, J lost 6 bases, and 14 bases lay in between. The CDR3 length is 14 residues. Some clones are missing from TCRdb's copy, which holds only in-frame ones; the method was immunoSEQ multiplex PCR. The repertoire holds about 71,000 clones, roughly 80% seen once, with approximately 2.3% in the top ten. This receptor was obtained from a human donor who received a COVID-19 vaccine. Sequences were derived from CD4+ T cells from PBMCs cultured without peptide, sampled after COVID-19 vaccination. The chain couples TRBV7-3 to TRBJ2-3, with D possibly TRBD2 on 5 matching bases. The CDR3 sequence is CASSSEGRGDTQYF. CDR3 bases: TGTGCCAGCAGCTCTGAGGGTCGCGGGGATACGCAGTATTTT. Variable domain in full (rest from reference TRBV7-3 and TRBJ2-3): GAGVSQTPSNKVTEKGKYVELRCDPISGHTALYWYRQSLGQGPEFLIYFQGTGAADDSGLPNDRFFAVRPEGSVSTLKIQRTERGDSAVYLCASSSEGRGDTQYFGPGTRLTVL.